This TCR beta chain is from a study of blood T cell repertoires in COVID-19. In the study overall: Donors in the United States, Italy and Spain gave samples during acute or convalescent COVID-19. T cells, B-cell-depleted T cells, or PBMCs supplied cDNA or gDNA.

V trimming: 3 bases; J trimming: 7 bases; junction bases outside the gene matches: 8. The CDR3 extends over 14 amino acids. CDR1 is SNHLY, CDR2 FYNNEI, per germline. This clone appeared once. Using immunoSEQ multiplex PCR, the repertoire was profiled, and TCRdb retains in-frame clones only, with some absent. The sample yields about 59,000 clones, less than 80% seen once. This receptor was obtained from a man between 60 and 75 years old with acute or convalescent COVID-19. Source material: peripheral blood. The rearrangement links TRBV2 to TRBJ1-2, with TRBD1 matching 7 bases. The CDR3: CASSEGQSTPGYTF. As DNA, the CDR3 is TGTGCCAGCAGTGAGGGACAGTCTACACCTGGCTACACCTTC.